This TCR beta chain was captured in a study of cytomegalovirus exposure and HLA in healthy donors. Study-level points and caveats: Later, TCR association rates were found to vary by HLA locus, highest for DRB1 and lowest for HLA-C. Cytomegalovirus-associated TCR beta chains were listed, numbering 150 to 200.

CDR1 and CDR2 (germline): MNHEY, SMNVEV (reference sequence). CDR3 length: 13 amino acids. Deletions cut 7 bases from V and 1 base from J, with 10 bases between. The PCR made use of 60 Vbeta and 13 Jbeta primers. Clones were sequenced by immunoSEQ multiplex PCR, and TCRdb holds only the in-frame ones, with some missing. Its clone listing holds some 120,000 clones. On this clone: Its specificity is not known.

J is TRBJ1-1 and V is TRBV27, with unresolved D. This clonotype was sampled from a man aged 25 to 45 in good health and CMV-seronegative. The sample consisted of PBMCs. CDR3 sequence (DNA): TGTGCCAGCACTCTACGGAGGAACACTGAAGCTTTCTTT. It encodes CASTLRRNTEAFF.